This T cell receptor beta chain originates from a study of T cells expressing NK-cell markers. The CDR3 totals 14 residues. The germline V gene encodes CDR1 MGHRA and CDR2 YSYEKL. TCRdb re-called the 5' RACE reads, yielding one record per CDR3 amino acid sequence without DNA. The sample holds 120,000 to 150,000 distinct CDR3 sequences. V and J are TRBV4-1 and TRBJ2-1; the TCRdb D gene call, TRBD1, has no DNA to confirm it. The origin of this receptor is a man between 18 and 35 years old in good health. Sequencing was performed on blood T cells: a sorted CD56 or NKG2C T cell subset, CD4+ or CD8+ T cells, or bulk PBMC T cells (not recorded which). This CDR3 is CASSHPGARNEQFF.